These T cell receptor beta chains were read from a single sample in a study of blood T cells in healthy people across ages. TCRdb reanalysed the 5' RACE reads using MiXCR and keeps one entry per CDR3 protein. The repertoire consists of 750,000 to 950,000 distinct CDR3 sequences, with around 24% occurring once and the leading ten covering under 3%. This sample also belongs to another study, concerning T cells of mothers and their children.

Sequencing input: blood. The source is a boy aged 5-17 years in good health. Both conserved end residues are part of each CDR3. D genes are given only for firm matches. Clone size is not always given. Where it is, it says once, few, many or a class for expanded clones.

>TRBJ2-3|TRBV5-1|few|.
CASRQDRAYTDTQYF
TGCGCCAGCAGGCAGGACCGAGCATACACAGATACGCAGTATTTT
>TRBJ2-7|TRBV12-3/TRBV12-4|few|.
CASSLVWGEARNEQYF
TGTGCCAGCAGTTTGGTGTGGGGGGAGGCGAGGAACGAGCAGTACTTC
>TRBJ2-4|TRBV12-5|few|TRBD1
CASGDTGTGEGAKNIQYF
TGTGCTAGTGGTGACACCGGGACAGGGGAAGGGGCCAAAAACATTCAGTACTTC
>TRBJ1-2|TRBV19|.|TRBD1
CASSGDRGRRGYTF
TGTGCCAGTAGTGGGGACAGGGGACGGCGTGGCTACACCTTC
>TRBJ2-6|TRBV19|.|.
CASNQGYSGANVLTF
TGTGCCAGCAATCAGGGGTACTCGGGGGCCAACGTCCTGACTTTC
>TRBJ2-5|TRBV10-3|.|.
CAIGREGQETQYF
TGTGCCATCGGAAGGGAAGGTCAAGAGACCCAGTACTTC
>TRBJ2-7|TRBV3-1|.|TRBD2
CASSQEGRALEQYF
TGTGCCAGCAGCCAAGAAGGGAGGGCTCTGGAGCAGTACTTC
>TRBJ1-1|TRBV5-1|.|.
CASRSGAGAANTEAFF
TGCGCCAGCAGGAGTGGGGCGGGGGCGGCAAACACTGAAGCTTTCTTT
>TRBJ1-2|TRBV7-6|few|TRBD1
CASSLGFRTGGRNYGYTF
TGTGCCAGCAGCTTAGGCTTTCGGACAGGCGGCAGAAACTATGGCTACACCTTC
>TRBJ2-7|TRBV5-1|.|.
CASSLVSLYEQYF
TGCGCCAGCAGCTTGGTTAGTCTCTACGAGCAGTACTTC
>TRBJ2-2|TRBV10-2|.|.
CASSSTGAAVNTGELFF
TGCGCCAGCAGCTCCACGGGGGCAGCAGTGAACACCGGGGAGCTGTTTTTT
>TRBJ1-4|TRBV15|few|.
CATSRARLGGEKLFF
TGTGCCACCAGCAGAGCCCGGCTAGGAGGTGAAAAACTGTTTTTT
>TRBJ2-5|TRBV10-3|once|TRBD2
CAIGEPGTSGQETQYF
TGTGCCATCGGTGAGCCGGGGACTAGCGGACAAGAGACCCAGTACTTC
>TRBJ2-7|TRBV7-9|.|.
CASSPRVGEQYF
TGCGCCAGCAGCCCCAGAGTTGGCGAGCAGTACTTC
>TRBJ2-5|TRBV20-1|.|TRBD2
CSATTEVRTSGGPQYF
TGCAGTGCTACGACGGAAGTTCGGACTAGCGGGGGCCCTCAGTACTTC
>TRBJ2-5|TRBV5-1|.|.
CASSAGSGTKETQYF
TGCGCCAGCAGCGCCGGCAGCGGGACAAAAGAGACCCAGTACTTC
>TRBJ2-7|TRBV4-1|.|.
CASSQSSGNEQYF
TGCGCCAGCAGCCAATCCTCAGGCAACGAGCAGTACTTC
>TRBJ1-4|TRBV12-3/TRBV12-4|few|.
CASSDGGLGEKLFF
TGTGCCAGCAGTGATGGAGGGCTCGGTGAAAAACTGTTTTTT
>TRBJ2-5|TRBV7-9|.|.
CASSPPPEVDIRETQYF
TGTGCCAGCAGCCCACCTCCTGAGGTGGACATCAGGGAGACCCAGTACTTC
>TRBJ2-7|TRBV3-1|.|TRBD1
CASTRDRGFGGSYEQYF
TGTGCCAGTACGCGGGACAGGGGATTCGGTGGCTCCTACGAGCAGTACTTC
>TRBJ1-2|TRBV4-2|few|TRBD1
CASSQDRDSPYGYTF
TGTGCCAGCAGCCAAGATCGGGACAGCCCCTATGGCTACACCTTC
>TRBJ2-5|TRBV11-1|few|TRBD2
CASSYRWGAGAQTQYF
TGTGCCAGCAGCTATCGATGGGGAGCGGGGGCACAGACCCAGTACTTC
>TRBJ2-1|TRBV7-9|.|TRBD2
CASSGTILNNEQFF
TGTGCCAGCTCCGGGACTATACTAAACAATGAGCAGTTCTTC
>TRBJ2-3|TRBV6-1|.|.
CASNVRSTDTQYF
TGTGCCAGCAATGTAAGGAGCACAGATACGCAGTATTTT
>TRBJ1-1|TRBV5-1|many|.
CASSLLGPNTEAFF
TGCGCCAGCAGCTTGTTGGGCCCTAACACTGAAGCTTTCTTT
>TRBJ2-5|TRBV12-3/TRBV12-4|few|TRBD2
CASSGLASETQYF
TGTGCCAGCAGCGGACTAGCCTCGGAGACCCAGTACTTC
>TRBJ2-1|TRBV29-1|.|TRBD1
CSDSRGRDNEQFF
TGCAGCGATAGCAGGGGGCGAGACAATGAGCAGTTCTTC
>TRBJ2-2|TRBV7-2|.|TRBD2
CASSSGRLAGRVITGELFF
TGTGCCAGCAGCTCCGGTAGACTAGCGGGGAGGGTGATCACCGGGGAGCTGTTTTTT
>TRBJ2-5|TRBV6-5|.|.
CASSYYEGETQYF
TGTGCCAGCAGTTACTACGAGGGAGAGACCCAGTACTTC
>TRBJ2-5|TRBV4-1|.|TRBD2
CASSQVASGAQETQYF
TGCGCCAGCAGCCAAGTGGCTAGCGGGGCCCAAGAGACCCAGTACTTC
>TRBJ2-7|TRBV4-1|.|.
CASSQEPSEVNEQYF
TGCGCCAGCAGCCAAGAACCTAGCGAGGTCAACGAGCAGTACTTC
>TRBJ2-3|TRBV18|.|.
CASSRRSDTQYF
TGTGCCAGCTCTCGACGCTCAGATACGCAGTATTTT
>TRBJ2-5|TRBV30|.|.
CAWGPGEQETQYF
TGTGCCTGGGGCCCGGGGGAACAAGAGACCCAGTACTTC
>TRBJ1-1|TRBV24-1|.|.
CATSDLEDTEAFF
TGTGCCACCAGTGATTTGGAGGACACTGAAGCTTTCTTT
>TRBJ2-1|TRBV7-2|few|.
CASSPQVGLGGPEQFF
TGTGCCAGCAGCCCCCAAGTGGGCTTGGGGGGCCCTGAGCAGTTCTTC
>TRBJ2-5|TRBV20-1|once|.
CSATPGHGTQYF
TGCAGTGCTACTCCCGGACATGGGACCCAGTACTTC
>TRBJ2-6|TRBV5-1|.|TRBD1
CASSMRGQGASGANVLTF
TGCGCCAGCAGCATGAGGGGACAGGGGGCTTCTGGGGCCAACGTCCTGACTTTC
>TRBJ2-3|TRBV10-3|.|.
CAISEYQVGQYF
TGTGCCATCAGTGAGTACCAAGTCGGGCAGTATTTT
>TRBJ2-1|TRBV12-3/TRBV12-4|.|.
CASTLGLYSYNEQFF
TGTGCCAGCACCTTAGGACTTTACTCCTACAATGAGCAGTTCTTC
>TRBJ2-7|TRBV12-5|few|TRBD2
CASGWTSGNYEQYF
TGTGCTAGTGGCTGGACTAGCGGGAACTACGAGCAGTACTTC
>TRBJ2-5|TRBV9|.|TRBD2
CASSVGVSGGYQETQYF
TGTGCCAGCAGCGTAGGGGTCAGCGGGGGGTACCAAGAGACCCAGTACTTC
>TRBJ1-2|TRBV27|few|.
CASSLYQESANYGYTF
TGTGCCAGCAGTTTATACCAGGAGAGCGCTAACTATGGCTACACCTTC
>TRBJ2-5|TRBV27|.|TRBD2
CASSSSGGTRREQYF
TGTGCCAGCAGTTCCTCGGGGGGGACAAGGCGGGAGCAGTACTTC